The 31 T cell receptor beta chains given below trace back to one sample, sequenced in a study of CD8 T cells in Susac syndrome (dated by TCRdb to the late 2010s). The library was produced with the immunoSEQ multiplex PCR assay. RNA was extracted with the RNeasy kit and roughly 0.45 to 1 ug was reverse transcribed using random hexamers. TCRdb reran the public reads through fastp at Q25 and MiXCR, keeping productive beta chains. Rows matching on CDR3 protein sequence are summarized as one entry with the most common DNA and genes. For this sample the table gives a few hundred thousand distinct CDR3 sequences, of which around 92% were detected only once. The top ten clones comprise roughly 0.059% of the sample. Specimen: CD4+ T cells from PBMCs. The receptors originated from a human donor with multiple sclerosis.

CDR3 amino acids: CASSIGHRNTEAFF. The CDR3 coding sequence is TGTGCCAGTAGTATTGGACACAGGAACACTGAAGCTTTCTTT. This rearrangement joins TRBV19 to TRBJ1-1, with D maybe TRBD1 (5 bases). CDR1 LNHDA and CDR2 SQIVND come from the germline V gene (reference sequence). The CDR3 is 14 amino acids. Trimming removed 3 bases at V and 1 base at J, with 9 bases between.

The V gene is TRBV24-1, the J gene TRBJ1-5; D unclear. V gave up 4 bases and J gave up 6 bases, with 9 bases separating them. Per germline, CDR1 KGHDR and CDR2 SFDVKD. This CDR3 spans 13 amino acids. The CDR3 region is CATSDVTGQPQHF. CDR3 sequence (DNA): TGTGCCACCAGTGACGTAACTGGTCAGCCCCAGCATTTT.

The DNA for the CDR3 is TGTGCCTGGAGTGCAGGGGAGGGGACTGAAGCTTTCTTT. This codes for CAWSAGEGTEAFF. The J gene is TRBJ1-1, the V gene TRBV30, with D perhaps matching TRBD1 (6 bases). Germline CDR1 GTSNPN, CDR2 SVGIG (reference sequence). V shed 1 base and J shed 5 bases, with 11 bases lying between them. This CDR3 spans 13 amino acids.

This rearrangement joins TRBV10-2 to TRBJ2-2, with no clear D. CDR1 is WSHSY, CDR2 SAAADI, per germline. V gave up 1 base and J gave up 1 base, with 1 base separating them. The CDR3 runs to 13 residues. The CDR3 is CASSELNTGELFF. The CDR3 DNA is TGCGCCAGCAGTGAGTTGAACACCGGGGAGCTGTTTTTT.

The chain uses TRBV6-5 and TRBJ1-1, with 8 bases aligning to TRBD1. With V trimmed by 7 bases and J by 1 base, 8 bases remained unmatched. The germline CDR1 and CDR2 sequences are MNHEY and SVGAGI. The CDR3 is made up of 15 amino acids. The CDR3 DNA follows: TGTGCCAGCAAAAAGGCAGGGGGCGCGAACACTGAAGCTTTCTTT. It is translated as CASKKAGGANTEAFF.

V usage is TRBV9 and J usage is TRBJ1-2; no reliable D call. The V gene lost 7 bases and the J gene lost 0 bases, with 16 bases spanning the gap. Germline V gene data show CDR1 as SGDLS and CDR2 as YYNGEE. The CDR3 sequence is 15 residues long. CDR3 residues: CASPTNLPANYGYTF. As DNA, the CDR3 is TGTGCCAGCCCAACGAATCTTCCGGCTAACTATGGCTACACCTTC. The full variable domain, with the rest looked up from reference TRBV9 and TRBJ1-2, is DSGVTQTPKHLITATGQRVTLRCSPRSGDLSVYWYQQSLDQGLQFLIQYYNGEERAKGNILERFSAQQFPDLHSELNLSSLELGDSALYFCASPTNLPANYGYTFGSGTRLTVV.

The chain combines TRBV20-1 with TRBJ1-5; a weak D match, TRBD1 (5 bases). CDR1 is DFQATT, CDR2 SNEGSKA, per germline (reference sequence). Trimming took off 0 bases at V and 1 base at J, with 16 bases between the two ends. The CDR3 is 17 residues long. DNA of the CDR3: TGCAGTGCTAGAGATGTAGGGGATCCTACAAGCAATCAGCCCCAGCATTTT. Protein sequence: CSARDVGDPTSNQPQHF.

The chain combines TRBV20-1 with TRBJ2-7; 7 bases line up with TRBD1. The CDR3 consists of 12 residues. J gave up 2 bases and V 5 bases, and 3 bases lay outside the gene matches. Germline lookup yields CDR1 DFQATT and CDR2 SNEGSKA (reference sequence). The CDR3 nucleotides are TGCAGTGCTCCAGGGGGACCCTACGAGCAGTACTTC. It specifies CSAPGGPYEQYF.

The chain joins TRBV18 to TRBJ2-7; 7 nucleotides match TRBD2. CDR1 is KGHSH, CDR2 LQKENI, per germline. V lost 0 bases to trimming and J lost 3 bases; unmatched junction nucleotides: 2. The CDR3 consists of 14 residues. CDR3 sequence (DNA): TGTGCCAGCTCACCACCGCCTAGCGGCTACGAGCAGTACTTC. It yields the protein CASSPPPSGYEQYF.

The V gene is TRBV3-1, the J gene TRBJ2-1; 7 nucleotides align to TRBD1. This CDR3 has 17 amino acids. V dropped 0 bases and J dropped 5; count of bases not matched to a gene: 10. The germline CDR1 and CDR2 sequences are LGHDT and YNNKEL (reference sequence). The CDR3 DNA reads TGTGCCAGCAGCCAAGAACCAGGACAGGCATATCACAATGAGCAGTTCTTC. Translating gives CASSQEPGQAYHNEQFF.

Regarding this clonotype: The CDR3 ends on some other residue instead of the conserved phenylalanine or tryptophan, so this is likely a read error. This chain uses TRBV7-2 with TRBJ1-1; no clear D gene. The CDR3 is 14 residues long. V was shortened by 5 bases and J by 5 bases, with 15 bases between the two germline ends. CDR1 SGHTA and CDR2 FQGNSA come from the germline V gene. The CDR3 loop is CASSRPGWGTEAFL. The CDR3 coding sequence is TGTGCCAGCAGCCGGCCCGGGTGGGGTACTGAAGCTTTCCTT.

This sequence joins TRBV6-2 or TRBV6-3 and TRBJ2-1; D may be TRBD2 (5 bases). Germline-derived CDR1 and CDR2 are MNHEY and SVGEGT. V was pared by 0 bases and J by 2 bases, with 8 bases between. CDR3 length equals 15 residues. This chain's CDR3 is CASSYSTKPYNEQFF. The CDR3 bases are TGTGCCAGCAGTTACTCGACTAAGCCCTACAATGAGCAGTTCTTC.

The chain uses TRBV20-1 and TRBJ1-1, with 8 bases aligning to TRBD1. Per germline, CDR1 DFQATT and CDR2 SNEGSKA (reference sequence). This CDR3 has 14 residues. The trim removed 2 bases at V and 5 bases at J, leaving 7 bases unmatched. CDR3 sequence (DNA): TGCAGTGCTAGAACCGGCACAGGGGGGACTGAAGCTTTCTTT. It encodes CSARTGTGGTEAFF.

The chain links TRBV2 to TRBJ1-2; the match to TRBD1 covers 10 bases. The CDR3 spans 17 residues. J lost 8 bases, V lost 6 bases, and 18 bases had no gene match. Per the germline V gene, CDR1 is SNHLY and CDR2 is FYNNEI. The CDR3 loop is CASSVRQGASPLGGYTF. As DNA, the CDR3 is TGTGCCAGCAGCGTGCGACAGGGGGCATCCCCGTTGGGAGGCTACACCTTC.

The chain combines TRBV18 with TRBJ1-4; D is uncertain. The CDR3 runs 16 residues. Trimming removed 2 bases from V and 0 bases from J, with 10 bases in between. Looked up from germline, CDR1 is KGHSH and CDR2 is LQKENI. The CDR3 nucleotides read TGTGCCAGCTCACCAACAAGCTATGCAACTAATGAAAAACTGTTTTTT. Encoded protein: CASSPTSYATNEKLFF.

J is TRBJ1-2 and V is TRBV12-3 or TRBV12-4, with 7 bases identical to TRBD1. The trim removed 6 bases at V and 7 bases at J, leaving 11 bases unmatched. The CDR3 extends over 14 amino acids. CDR3 amino acids: CASSWDSLGSGYTF. In nucleotides, the CDR3 is TGTGCCAGCAGCTGGGACAGCCTTGGCTCTGGCTACACCTTC.

V is TRBV7-2 and J is TRBJ2-7; the match to TRBD1 covers 8 bases. The V gene's germline CDR1 is SGHTA and CDR2 FQGNSA. The CDR3 sequence is 16 residues long. The trim removed 2 bases at V and 2 bases at J, leaving 8 bases unmatched. CDR3 in amino acids: CASSLNVGTGAYEQYF. CDR3 nucleotides: TGTGCCAGCAGCTTAAACGTGGGGACAGGAGCCTACGAGCAGTACTTC. The full variable domain, with the rest looked up from reference TRBV7-2 and TRBJ2-7, is GAGVSQSPSNKVTEKGKDVELRCDPISGHTALYWYRQSLGQGLEFLIYFQGNSAPDKSGLPSDRFSAERTGGSVSTLTIQRTQQEDSAVYLCASSLNVGTGAYEQYFGPGTRLTVT.

The V gene is TRBV7-2, the J gene TRBJ2-3; a weak D match, TRBD2 (5 bases). V was trimmed by 2 bases and J by 4 bases, leaving 13 bases between them. There are 15 residues in the CDR3. Per the germline V gene, CDR1 is SGHTA and CDR2 is FQGNSA. CDR3 loop: CASSLSGSRSDTQYF. In DNA form, the CDR3 reads TGTGCCAGCAGCTTAAGTGGGAGCAGGTCAGATACGCAGTATTTT.

The chain employs TRBV6-4 and TRBJ2-2, with TRBD1 as a possible D gene (5 bases). V lost 6 bases and J lost 6, with 14 bases in between. The CDR3 extends over 14 amino acids. The V gene's germline CDR1 is MRHNA and CDR2 SNTAGT. The CDR3 coding sequence is TGTGCCAGCAGCGACACAGGTTACGCCGGGGAGCTGTTTTTT. Translation gives CASSDTGYAGELFF.

This clonotype was observed once. The chain carries TRBV14 and TRBJ1-2; 7 positions agree with TRBD1. Germline V gene data show CDR1 as SGHDN and CDR2 as FVKESK. The CDR3 spans 15 residues. V lost 0 bases to trimming and J lost 8 bases; unmatched junction nucleotides: 9. The CDR3 sequence is CASSQDANRGRGYTF. The CDR3 DNA sequence: TGTGCCAGCAGCCAAGACGCCAACAGGGGACGCGGCTACACCTTC. Complete variable domain (other parts from reference TRBV14 and TRBJ1-2): EAGVTQFPSHSVIEKGQTVTLRCDPISGHDNLYWYRRVMGKEIKFLLHFVKESKQDESGMPNNRFLAERTGGTYSTLKVQPAELEDSGVYFCASSQDANRGRGYTFGSGTRLTVV.

This chain uses TRBV20-1 with TRBJ2-3; TRBD2 matches 7 bases. This CDR3 spans 15 amino acids. Losses at the gene ends were 5 bases for V and 6 bases for J; bases not matched to a gene: 14. Germline CDR1 reads DFQATT; CDR2 reads SNEGSKA (reference sequence). The CDR3: CSAPRTRSMTDTQYF. CDR3 nucleotide sequence: TGCAGTGCTCCGAGGACTAGATCCATGACGGATACGCAGTATTTT.

The chain is built from TRBV29-1 and TRBJ2-7; tentative D call: TRBD1 (5 bases). This CDR3 spans 14 amino acids. Germline CDR1 SQVTM, CDR2 ANQGSEA. The V end was cut by 4 bases, the J end by 1 base, with 14 bases between. DNA of the CDR3: TGCAGCGTTGGTAGAGGACAAGGGTCCTACGAGCAGTACTTC. It is translated as CSVGRGQGSYEQYF.

The CDR3 loop is CATPTEDEQYF. The CDR3 nucleotides read TGTGCCACCCCGACTGAAGACGAGCAGTACTTC. This chain joins TRBV6-2 or TRBV6-3 and TRBJ2-7; unclear D gene. The V and J ends lost 10 bases and 5 bases respectively, with 12 bases between them. Germline values: CDR1 MNHEY, CDR2 SVGEGT. The length of the CDR3 is 11 residues.

This clonotype was counted a single time. The chain employs TRBV20-1 and TRBJ1-1; 7 bases are shared with TRBD1. The length of the CDR3 is 13 residues. Germline CDR1 reads DFQATT; CDR2 reads SNEGSKA (reference sequence). Losses at the gene ends were 4 bases for V and 0 bases for J; bases not matched to a gene: 2. CDR3 nucleotide sequence: TGCAGTGCTACCACAGGGGTGAACACTGAAGCTTTCTTT. Its translation is CSATTGVNTEAFF.

The rearrangement uses TRBV7-8 and TRBJ1-1, with D hard to call. V lost 6 bases and J 0 bases, leaving 11 bases between the germline ends. This CDR3 region has 14 residues. CDR1 is SGHVS and CDR2 is FQNEAQ in the germline V gene. The CDR3 nucleotides read TGTGCCAGCAGGGGAGGGTCTATGAACACTGAAGCTTTCTTT. Its protein product is CASRGGSMNTEAFF.

CDR3 nucleotides: TGTGCCAGCAGCCCTCGACAGGGAGTCCGGCCCCAGCATTTT. It specifies CASSPRQGVRPQHF. The genes are TRBV6-5 and TRBJ1-5; 7 positions agree with TRBD1. This CDR3 region has 14 residues. CDR1 is MNHEY and CDR2 is SVGAGI in the germline V gene. The ends lost 6 bases at V and 9 bases at J; junction bases unmatched: 11.

A single count supports this clonotype. The chain links TRBV5-1 to TRBJ1-3, with 7 positions matching TRBD1. The V gene end was trimmed by 5 bases and the J gene end by 0 bases; junction bases not matched to a gene: 14. Per the germline V gene, CDR1 is SGHRS and CDR2 is YFSETQ. This CDR3 contains 18 residues. The CDR3 sequence: CASRLTTGQPSSGNTIYF. The CDR3 nucleotides are TGCGCCAGCAGATTGACGACAGGGCAACCCTCCTCTGGAAACACCATATATTTT. Full variable domain (missing parts from reference TRBV5-1 and TRBJ1-3): KAGVTQTPRYLIKTRGQQVTLSCSPISGHRSVSWYQQTPGQGLQFLFEYFSETQRNKGNFPGRFSGRQFSNSRSEMNVSTLELGDSALYLCASRLTTGQPSSGNTIYFGEGSWLTVV.

This clonotype was recorded only once. This chain connects TRBV4-2 to TRBJ1-6; D is ambiguous. The CDR3 is 16 amino acids. Germline lookup yields CDR1 LGHNA and CDR2 YNFKEQ. Trimming took 0 bases from V and 0 from J, leaving 6 bases between them. CDR3 residues: CASSQDVNSYNSPLHF. In DNA, the CDR3 is TGTGCCAGCAGCCAAGACGTGAACTCCTATAATTCACCCCTCCACTTT.

This clonotype was observed once. This sequence joins TRBV2 and TRBJ2-5; D is unclear. There are 15 residues in the CDR3. V lost 7 bases and J lost 2, with 17 bases in between. Germline V CDR1 and CDR2: SNHLY, FYNNEI. The CDR3 here is CASTLTIISQETQYF. For the CDR3, the DNA is TGTGCCAGCACCTTGACCATTATCTCACAAGAGACCCAGTACTTC.

The chain couples TRBV3-1 to TRBJ1-1; a possible D gene is TRBD1 (5 bases). The V end lost 1 base, the J end lost 5 bases, and 11 bases lay between the germline ends. The germline V gene encodes CDR1 LGHDT and CDR2 YNNKEL (reference sequence). The CDR3 spans 14 residues. The CDR3 is CASSQGGYGTEAFF. As DNA, the CDR3 is TGTGCCAGCAGCCAAGGGGGCTACGGGACTGAAGCTTTCTTT.

The CDR3 reads CATAGSSYNEQFF. CDR3 DNA: TGTGCCACCGCCGGGAGCTCCTACAATGAGCAGTTCTTC. The V and J genes are TRBV19 and TRBJ2-1; possible D gene TRBD2, 6 bases. Between the trimmed V and J ends, which lost 10 bases and 0 bases, there was a span of 10 bases. This CDR3 comprises 13 residues. From germline, CDR1 is LNHDA and CDR2 SQIVND (reference sequence).